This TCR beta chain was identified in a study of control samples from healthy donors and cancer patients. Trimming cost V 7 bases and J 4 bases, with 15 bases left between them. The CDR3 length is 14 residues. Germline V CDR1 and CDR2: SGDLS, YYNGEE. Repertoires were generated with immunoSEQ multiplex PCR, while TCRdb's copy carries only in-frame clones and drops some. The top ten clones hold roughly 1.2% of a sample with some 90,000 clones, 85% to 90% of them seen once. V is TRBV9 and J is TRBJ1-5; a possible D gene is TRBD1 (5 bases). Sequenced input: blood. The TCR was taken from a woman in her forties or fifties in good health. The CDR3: CASGMGRTNQPQHF. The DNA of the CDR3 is TGTGCCAGCGGGATGGGACGGACAAATCAGCCCCAGCATTTT.